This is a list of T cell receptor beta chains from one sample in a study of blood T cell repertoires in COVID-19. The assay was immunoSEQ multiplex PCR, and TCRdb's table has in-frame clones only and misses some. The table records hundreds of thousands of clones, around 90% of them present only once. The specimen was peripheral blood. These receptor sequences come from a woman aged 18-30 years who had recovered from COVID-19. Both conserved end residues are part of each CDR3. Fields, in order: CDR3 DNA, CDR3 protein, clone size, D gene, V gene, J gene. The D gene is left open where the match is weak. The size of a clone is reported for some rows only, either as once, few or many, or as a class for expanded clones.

CDR3nt: TGTGCCAGCAGCCTGGGGGGGTCAGGTCTAAACACTGAAGCTTTCTTT; CDR3aa: CASSLGGSGLNTEAFF; abundance: NA; d_gene: NA; v_gene: TRBV7-8; j_gene: TRBJ1-1
CDR3nt: TGTGCCAGCAGCTTGTCTGAAGCGGGCCGCTCCTACAATGAGCAGTTCTTC; CDR3aa: CASSLSEAGRSYNEQFF; abundance: NA; d_gene: NA; v_gene: TRBV7-9; j_gene: TRBJ2-1
CDR3nt: TGTGCCAGTAGTGCCTGGAGAGATACGCAGTATTTT; CDR3aa: CASSAWRDTQYF; abundance: NA; d_gene: NA; v_gene: TRBV19; j_gene: TRBJ2-3
CDR3nt: TGTGCCAGCAGTGCGGGGGCGGGTAATGAGCAGTTCTTC; CDR3aa: CASSAGAGNEQFF; abundance: NA; d_gene: NA; v_gene: TRBV27; j_gene: TRBJ2-1
CDR3nt: TGTGCCAGCAGCTTAGGCGGGAACACCGGGGAGCTGTTTTTT; CDR3aa: CASSLGGNTGELFF; abundance: NA; d_gene: NA; v_gene: TRBV11-2; j_gene: TRBJ2-2
CDR3nt: TGTGCCAGCAGCTTATCCCTAATCTACAATGAGCAGTTCTTC; CDR3aa: CASSLSLIYNEQFF; abundance: few; d_gene: NA; v_gene: TRBV7-2; j_gene: TRBJ2-1
CDR3nt: TGTGCCAGCAGCTTAGATCCCCCGCGGGAGAGGGGGGATATGAATGAGCAGTTCTTC; CDR3aa: CASSLDPPRERGDMNEQFF; abundance: NA; d_gene: NA; v_gene: TRBV11-3; j_gene: TRBJ2-1
CDR3nt: TGTGCCAGCAGCTCACCTCTGGGGAGAGAAGAGGAGCAGTTCTTC; CDR3aa: CASSSPLGREEEQFF; abundance: NA; d_gene: NA; v_gene: TRBV7-9; j_gene: TRBJ2-1
CDR3nt: TGTGCCAGCAGCTTGAGGGTGACAGGGGAACCCGGGGAGCTGTTTTTT; CDR3aa: CASSLRVTGEPGELFF; abundance: NA; d_gene: TRBD1; v_gene: TRBV5-6; j_gene: TRBJ2-2
CDR3nt: TGTGCCAGCGGGAGGAGCTCCTACAATGAGCAGTTCTTC; CDR3aa: CASGRSSYNEQFF; abundance: NA; d_gene: NA; v_gene: TRBV6-6; j_gene: TRBJ2-1
CDR3nt: TGTGCCAGCAGCCCAGACAGAGGTGATTCACCCCTCCACTTT; CDR3aa: CASSPDRGDSPLHF; abundance: few; d_gene: NA; v_gene: TRBV7-2; j_gene: TRBJ1-6
CDR3nt: TGTGCCAGCTCACCCAGGGGTGGGGACACTGAAGCTTTCTTT; CDR3aa: CASSPRGGDTEAFF; abundance: once; d_gene: NA; v_gene: TRBV18; j_gene: TRBJ1-1
CDR3nt: TGCGCCAGCAGCCAATTACCGGGGGGTACTGAAGCTTTCTTT; CDR3aa: CASSQLPGGTEAFF; abundance: once; d_gene: NA; v_gene: TRBV4-1; j_gene: TRBJ1-1
CDR3nt: TGTGCCAGTAGTATGCCGTCGCGGAATTCACCCCTCCACTTT; CDR3aa: CASSMPSRNSPLHF; abundance: few; d_gene: NA; v_gene: TRBV19; j_gene: TRBJ1-6
CDR3nt: TGCGCCAGCAGTCAATCTCAGCTGGACAGAAACACAGATACGCAGTATTTT; CDR3aa: CASSQSQLDRNTDTQYF; abundance: NA; d_gene: NA; v_gene: TRBV23-1; j_gene: TRBJ2-3
CDR3nt: TGTGCCAGCAGCTTAAGGACACCGTTCTCTGGAAACACCATATATTTT; CDR3aa: CASSLRTPFSGNTIYF; abundance: once; d_gene: NA; v_gene: TRBV7-9; j_gene: TRBJ1-3
CDR3nt: TGTGCCAGCAGTTACTCGGGGGGGATGGGGGAGCTGTTTTTT; CDR3aa: CASSYSGGMGELFF; abundance: NA; d_gene: TRBD2; v_gene: TRBV6-5; j_gene: TRBJ2-2
CDR3nt: TGCGCCAGCAGCCATCTTAGCGGGGACTCCTACAATGAGCAGTTCTTC; CDR3aa: CASSHLSGDSYNEQFF; abundance: NA; d_gene: TRBD2; v_gene: TRBV4-3; j_gene: TRBJ2-1
CDR3nt: TGTGCCAGCAGCTACAGACTAGCGGACTACAATGAGCAGTTCTTC; CDR3aa: CASSYRLADYNEQFF; abundance: NA; d_gene: TRBD2; v_gene: TRBV11-2; j_gene: TRBJ2-1
CDR3nt: TGTGCCGCTAGCGGGAGGGGATCAGCCAAAAACATTCAGTACTTC; CDR3aa: CAASGRGSAKNIQYF; abundance: NA; d_gene: TRBD2; v_gene: TRBV19; j_gene: TRBJ2-4
CDR3nt: TGTGCCAGCAGTCCCCAGATTAGCGGGAGGGTTACGAACACCGGGGAGCTGTTTTTT; CDR3aa: CASSPQISGRVTNTGELFF; abundance: NA; d_gene: TRBD2; v_gene: TRBV27; j_gene: TRBJ2-2
CDR3nt: TGTGCCAGCAGCGTATATGGGGGCATGGACACTGAAGCTTTCTTT; CDR3aa: CASSVYGGMDTEAFF; abundance: NA; d_gene: NA; v_gene: TRBV7-6; j_gene: TRBJ1-1